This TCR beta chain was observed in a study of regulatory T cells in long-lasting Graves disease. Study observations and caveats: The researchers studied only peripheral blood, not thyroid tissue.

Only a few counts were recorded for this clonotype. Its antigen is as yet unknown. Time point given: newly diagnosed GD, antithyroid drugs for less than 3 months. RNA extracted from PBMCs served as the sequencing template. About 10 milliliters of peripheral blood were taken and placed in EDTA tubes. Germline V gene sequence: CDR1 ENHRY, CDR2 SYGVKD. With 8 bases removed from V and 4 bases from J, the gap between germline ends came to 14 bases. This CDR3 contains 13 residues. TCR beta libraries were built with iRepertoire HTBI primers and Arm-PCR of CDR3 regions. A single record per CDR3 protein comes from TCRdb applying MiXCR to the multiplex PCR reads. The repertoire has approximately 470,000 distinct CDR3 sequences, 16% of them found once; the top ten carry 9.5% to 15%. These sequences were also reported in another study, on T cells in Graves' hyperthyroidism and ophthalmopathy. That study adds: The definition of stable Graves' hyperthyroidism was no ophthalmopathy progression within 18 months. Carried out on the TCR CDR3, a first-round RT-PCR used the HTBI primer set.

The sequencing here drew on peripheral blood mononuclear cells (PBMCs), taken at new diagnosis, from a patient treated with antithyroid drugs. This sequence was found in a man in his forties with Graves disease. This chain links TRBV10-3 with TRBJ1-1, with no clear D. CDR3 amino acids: CAIVQERGTEAFF. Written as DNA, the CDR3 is TGTGCCATCGTTCAGGAACGGGGCACTGAAGCTTTCTTT.